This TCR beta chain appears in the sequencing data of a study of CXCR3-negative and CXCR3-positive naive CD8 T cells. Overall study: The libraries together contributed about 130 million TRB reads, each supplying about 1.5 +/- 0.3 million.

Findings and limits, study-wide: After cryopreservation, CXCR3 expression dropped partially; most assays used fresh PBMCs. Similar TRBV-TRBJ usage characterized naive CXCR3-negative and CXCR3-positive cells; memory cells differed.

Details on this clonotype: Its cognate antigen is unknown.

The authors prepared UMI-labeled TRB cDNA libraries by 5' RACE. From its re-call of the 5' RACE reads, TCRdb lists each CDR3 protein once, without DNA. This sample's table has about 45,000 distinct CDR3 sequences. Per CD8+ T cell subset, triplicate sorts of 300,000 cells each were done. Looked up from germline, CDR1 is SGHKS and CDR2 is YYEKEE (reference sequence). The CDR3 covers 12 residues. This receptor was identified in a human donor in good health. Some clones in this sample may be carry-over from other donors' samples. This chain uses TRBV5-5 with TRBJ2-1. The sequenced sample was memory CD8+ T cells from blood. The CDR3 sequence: CASRPDTDEQFF.